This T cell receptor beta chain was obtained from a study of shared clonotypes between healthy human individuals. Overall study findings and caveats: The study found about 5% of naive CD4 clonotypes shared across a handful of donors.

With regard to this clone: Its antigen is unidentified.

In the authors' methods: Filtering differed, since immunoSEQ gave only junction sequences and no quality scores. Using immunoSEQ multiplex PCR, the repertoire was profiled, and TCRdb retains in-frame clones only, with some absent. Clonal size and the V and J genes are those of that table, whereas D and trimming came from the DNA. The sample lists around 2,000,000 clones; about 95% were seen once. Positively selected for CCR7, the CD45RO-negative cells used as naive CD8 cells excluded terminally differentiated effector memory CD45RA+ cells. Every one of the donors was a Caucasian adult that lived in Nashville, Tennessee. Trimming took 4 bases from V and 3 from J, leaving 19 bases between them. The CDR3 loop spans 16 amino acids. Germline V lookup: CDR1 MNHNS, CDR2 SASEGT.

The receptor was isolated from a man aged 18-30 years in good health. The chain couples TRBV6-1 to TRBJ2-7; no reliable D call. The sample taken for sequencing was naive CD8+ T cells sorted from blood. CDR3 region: CASSVELRTVNYEQYF. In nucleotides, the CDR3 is TGTGCCAGCAGTGTAGAATTGCGGACGGTGAACTACGAGCAGTACTTC.